The rows below give T cell receptor beta chains drawn from one sample of a study of cytomegalovirus exposure and HLA in healthy donors. Produced via immunoSEQ multiplex PCR; TCRdb's table is partial and in-frame only. The sample includes approximately 120,000 clones, 81% of them seen just once. Sequenced input: PBMCs. The source of these receptors is a woman in her thirties in good health and CMV-seronegative. Both conserved end residues are part of each CDR3.

v_gene	CDR3aa
TRBV7-2	CASRSTSGHYNEQFF
TRBV7-8	CASSTNPGGLNIQYF
TRBV15	CATSRGTVYSNQPQHF
TRBV30	CAWSRGPYEQYF
TRBV1	CTRGPGVSNTGELFF
TRBV11-3	CASSLATGGDTDTQYF
TRBV4-1	CASSLRTSGISGELFF
TRBV9	CASSEEGQRFNEQFF
TRBV27	CASSLSGQGFWNEQFF
TRBV19	CASSTRDRGLAGGNEQFF
TRBV7-9	CASSIQETQYF
TRBV18	CASSPAGRGVDTQYF
TRBV2	CASSEQGNYGYTF
TRBV5-1	CASSPSGTVGSGNTIYF
TRBV18	CASSPPRGGHSGNTIYF
TRBV29-1	CSVQFGTAYNYGYTF
TRBV2	CASSVSSGVEQYF
TRBV5-1	CASSRQGGTDTQYF
TRBV19	CASSISGQSNYGYTF
TRBV19	CASTISVLNTGELFF
TRBV19	CASSNPGTGGAGNTIYF
TRBV7-2	CASRPGTGGNTIYF
TRBV6-1	CASADSGYGQPQHF
TRBV5-1	CASSVSANYGYTF
TRBV2	CASSEFNGGAYNEQFF
TRBV10-2	CASSGSGTQSSYEQYF
TRBV30	CAWGERAATEAFF
TRBV13	CASSLGTGGTSYEQYF
TRBV15	CATSIPQGAETQYF
TRBV29-1	CSVAPMSAFF
TRBV30	CAWSVRQGVGEKLFF
TRBV5-1	CASSLNVGARETQYF
TRBV15	CATSPPRTDSNQPQHF
TRBV19	CASSEGQGNYGYTF
TRBV11-2	CASRPTSFADTQYF
TRBV7-9	CASSLGQGGAGYTF
TRBV6-1	CASRYDRVEAEAFF
TRBV21-1	CASSRTGGWNYGYTF
TRBV19	CASSIGQGVGTEAFF
TRBV4-3	CASSPQRTSGSLQAKNIQYF
TRBV4-2	CASSPPRDSYEQYF
TRBV4-1	CASSEVSGRNGYTF